Described below is a single TCR beta chain sequence and its context. The CDR3 runs to 17 residues. With V trimmed by 2 bases and J by 5 bases, 11 bases remained unmatched. From germline, CDR1 is SEHNR and CDR2 FQNEAQ (reference sequence). The data belong to a study of shared clonotypes between healthy human individuals. Only in-frame clones appear in the TCRdb table, and some are missing; sequencing was by immunoSEQ multiplex PCR. The sample comprises about 1 million clones, around 78% of which are singletons, and approximately 0.5% rests with the top ten. The sequence was obtained from a man aged 18-30 years in good health. Some clones in this sample may be carry-over from other donors' samples. Material for sequencing was memory CD4+ T cells from PBMCs. Subset defined: CD45RA-negative fraction. The V gene is TRBV7-9, the J gene TRBJ1-3; 8 bases fit TRBD1. CDR3 region: CASSLSSGTGERNTIYF. DNA of the CDR3: TGTGCCAGCAGCTTAAGTAGCGGGACAGGCGAACGAAACACCATATATTTT.